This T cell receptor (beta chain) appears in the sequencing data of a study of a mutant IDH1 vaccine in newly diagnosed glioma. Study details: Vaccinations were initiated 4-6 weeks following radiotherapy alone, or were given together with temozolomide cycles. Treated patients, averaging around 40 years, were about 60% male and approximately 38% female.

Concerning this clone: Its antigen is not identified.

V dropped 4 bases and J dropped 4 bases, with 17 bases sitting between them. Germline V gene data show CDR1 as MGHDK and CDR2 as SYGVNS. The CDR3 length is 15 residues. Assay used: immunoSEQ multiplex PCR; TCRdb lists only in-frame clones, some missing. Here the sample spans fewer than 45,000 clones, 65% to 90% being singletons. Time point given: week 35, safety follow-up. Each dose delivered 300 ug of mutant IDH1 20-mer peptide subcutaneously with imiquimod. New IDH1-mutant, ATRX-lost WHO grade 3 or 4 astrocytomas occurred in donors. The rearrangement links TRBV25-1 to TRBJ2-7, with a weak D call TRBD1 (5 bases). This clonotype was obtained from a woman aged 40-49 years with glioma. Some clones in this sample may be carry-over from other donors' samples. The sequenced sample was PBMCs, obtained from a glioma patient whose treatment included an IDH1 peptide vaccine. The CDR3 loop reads CASSGIGRVPYEQYF. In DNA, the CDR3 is TGTGCCAGCAGTGGAATAGGCAGGGTCCCGTACGAGCAGTACTTC.